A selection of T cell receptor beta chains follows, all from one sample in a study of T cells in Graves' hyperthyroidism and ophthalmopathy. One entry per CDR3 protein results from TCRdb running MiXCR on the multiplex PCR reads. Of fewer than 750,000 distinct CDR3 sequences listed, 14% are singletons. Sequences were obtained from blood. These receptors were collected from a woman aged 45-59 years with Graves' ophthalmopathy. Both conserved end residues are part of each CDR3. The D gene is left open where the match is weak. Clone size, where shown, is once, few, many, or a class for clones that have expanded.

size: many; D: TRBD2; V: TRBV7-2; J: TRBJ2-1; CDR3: CASSLREGLYEQFF; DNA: TGTGCCAGCAGCTTGCGGGAGGGCCTGTATGAGCAGTTCTTC
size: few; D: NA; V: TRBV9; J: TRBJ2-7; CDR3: CASSVGAGEQYF; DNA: TGTGCCAGCAGCGTAGGTGCAGGCGAGCAGTACTTC
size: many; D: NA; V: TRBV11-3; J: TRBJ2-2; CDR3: CASSLVETGELFF; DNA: TGTGCCAGCAGCCTAGTTGAAACCGGGGAGCTGTTTTTT
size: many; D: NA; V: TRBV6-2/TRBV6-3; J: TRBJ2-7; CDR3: CASSYSPGRNYEQYF; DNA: TGTGCCAGCAGTTACTCCCCCGGACGGAACTACGAGCAGTACTTC
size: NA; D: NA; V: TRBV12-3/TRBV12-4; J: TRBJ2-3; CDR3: CASGGAWAQYF; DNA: TGTGCCAGCGGTGGGGCATGGGCGCAGTATTTT
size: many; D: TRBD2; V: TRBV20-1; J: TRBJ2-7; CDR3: CSARATSGNYEQYF; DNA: TGCAGTGCTAGGGCGACTAGCGGGAACTACGAGCAGTACTTC
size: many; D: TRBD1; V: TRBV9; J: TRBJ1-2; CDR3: CASSVDRGLGYTF; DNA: TGTGCCAGCAGCGTCGACAGGGGCCTTGGCTACACCTTC
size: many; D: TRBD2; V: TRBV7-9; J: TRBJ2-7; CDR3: CAITLAGAIEQYF; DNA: TGTGCCATCACCCTAGCGGGGGCGATCGAGCAGTACTTC
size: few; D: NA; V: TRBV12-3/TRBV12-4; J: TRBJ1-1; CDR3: CASSLFVVNTEAFF; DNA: TGTGCCAGCAGCCTTTTTGTGGTAAACACTGAAGCTTTCTTT
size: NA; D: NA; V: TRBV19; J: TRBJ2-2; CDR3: CASSTRDRAGLASRELFF; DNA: TGTGCCAGTAGTACAAGGGACAGGGCGGGACTAGCATCTAGGGAGCTGTTTTTT
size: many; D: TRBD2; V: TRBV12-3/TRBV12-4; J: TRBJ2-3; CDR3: CASSITSGLYTDTQYF; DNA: TGTGCCAGCAGTATTACTAGCGGATTATACACAGATACGCAGTATTTT
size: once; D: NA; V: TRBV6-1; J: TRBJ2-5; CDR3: CASSEPLKRVTQYF; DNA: TGTGCCAGCAGTGAACCTCTGAAACGCGTGACCCAGTACTTC
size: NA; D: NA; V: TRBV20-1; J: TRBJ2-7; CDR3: CSAARTNEQYF; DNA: TGCAGTGCTGCCCGGACCAACGAGCAGTACTTC
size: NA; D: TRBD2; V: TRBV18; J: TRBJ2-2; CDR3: CASSPLVLAKNTGELFF; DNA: TGTGCCAGCTCACCACTTGTACTAGCGAAGAACACCGGGGAGCTGTTTTTT
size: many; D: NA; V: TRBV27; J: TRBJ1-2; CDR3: CASSPRGPSSHYGYTF; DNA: TGTGCCAGCAGTCCCCGGGGACCCTCGTCGCACTATGGCTACACCTTC
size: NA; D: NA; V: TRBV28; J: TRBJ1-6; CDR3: CASSLFPPLHF; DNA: TGTGCCAGCAGTTTATTTCCACCCCTCCACTTT
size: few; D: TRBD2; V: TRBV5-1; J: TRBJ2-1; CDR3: CASSISGRTYNEQFF; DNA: TGCGCCAGCAGCATTAGCGGGAGAACCTACAATGAGCAGTTCTTC
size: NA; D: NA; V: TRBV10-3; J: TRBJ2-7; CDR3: CAISPPGIYEQYF; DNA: TGTGCCATCAGCCCACCGGGGATCTACGAGCAGTACTTC
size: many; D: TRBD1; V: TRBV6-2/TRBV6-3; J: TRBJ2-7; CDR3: CASSDPKDRAYYEQYF; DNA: TGTGCCAGCAGTGACCCCAAGGACAGGGCTTACTACGAGCAGTACTTC
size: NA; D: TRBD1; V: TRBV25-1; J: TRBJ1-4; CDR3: CASSRDRGLTNEKLFF; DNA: TGTGCCAGCAGTCGGGACAGGGGCTTGACTAATGAAAAACTGTTTTTT
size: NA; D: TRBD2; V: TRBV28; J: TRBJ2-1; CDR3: CASAWSLAGVPEQFF; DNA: TGTGCCAGCGCTTGGAGCCTAGCGGGAGTTCCTGAGCAGTTCTTC
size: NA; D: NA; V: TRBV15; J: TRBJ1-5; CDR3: CATSRGPLDSPDQPQHF; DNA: TGTGCCACCAGCAGGGGACCTTTGGACAGCCCGGATCAGCCCCAGCATTTT
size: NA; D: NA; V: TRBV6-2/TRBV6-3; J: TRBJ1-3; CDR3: CASRRLSRGASGNTIYF; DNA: TGTGCCAGCAGACGCCTTTCCCGGGGGGCTTCTGGAAACACCATATATTTT
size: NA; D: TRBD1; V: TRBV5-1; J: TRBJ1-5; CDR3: CASSLDGQGRNQPQHF; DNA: TGCGCCAGCAGCTTGGACGGACAGGGGCGCAATCAGCCCCAGCATTTT
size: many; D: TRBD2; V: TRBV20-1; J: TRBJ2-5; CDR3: CSAQGIAGEETQYF; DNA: TGCAGTGCCCAGGGGATAGCGGGGGAAGAGACCCAGTACTTC
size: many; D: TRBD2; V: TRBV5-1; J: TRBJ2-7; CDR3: CASGLAGSSYEQYF; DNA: TGCGCCAGCGGACTAGCGGGTTCCTCCTACGAGCAGTACTTC
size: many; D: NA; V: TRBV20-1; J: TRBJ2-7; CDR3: CSAQELLNSYEQYF; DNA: TGCAGTGCCCAGGAGCTGCTGAACTCCTACGAGCAGTACTTC
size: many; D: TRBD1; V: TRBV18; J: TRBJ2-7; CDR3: CASSHSGGGQGSSYEQYF; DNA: TGTGCCAGCTCGCACTCAGGAGGAGGACAGGGAAGCTCCTACGAGCAGTACTTC
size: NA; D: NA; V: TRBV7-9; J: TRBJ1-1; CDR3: CASSLEFGGDTDTEAFF; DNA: TGTGCCAGCAGCTTAGAATTCGGGGGGGACACGGACACTGAAGCTTTCTTT
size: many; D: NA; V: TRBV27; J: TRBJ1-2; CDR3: CASSPRDKTYGYTF; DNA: TGTGCCAGCAGCCCACGGGACAAGACGTATGGCTACACCTTC